Presented here are 18 T cell receptor beta chains from one specimen sequenced in a study of human T cells and chemical hapten exposure. Time point noted: patch test 2, 6 weeks after DPC sensitization. Stated treatment: therapeutic diphenylcyclopropenone sensitization with weekly scalp DPC. One entry per CDR3 protein results from TCRdb running MiXCR on the RACE reads. The data show roughly 380,000 distinct CDR3 sequences, about 6% seen once. The starting material was whole blood, obtained in connection with sensitization to the hapten diphenylcyclopropenone (DPC). Receptors originate from a woman in her late teens or twenties with alopecia areata. Some clones in this sample may be carry-over from other donors' samples.

Ten or more counts support this clonotype. The V gene is TRBV20-1, the J gene TRBJ1-5; no definite D call. The V end lost 3 bases, the J end lost 1 base, and 13 bases lay between the germline ends. The germline CDR1 and CDR2 sequences are DFQATT and SNEGSKA (reference sequence). The CDR3 has 15 residues. The CDR3 nucleotides are TGCAGTGCTAGCACCCGGGTGGGGAGCAATCAGCCCCAGCATTTT. Its protein product is CSASTRVGSNQPQHF.

Regarding this clonotype: No conserved phenylalanine or tryptophan is present at the end of the CDR3, so a read error is the likely explanation. The J gene is TRBJ1-1, the V gene TRBV12-3 or TRBV12-4; TRBD1 aligns across 9 bases. The J segment lost 2 bases and the V segment lost 4 bases, leaving 2 bases of the junction unmatched. The CDR3 runs to 14 residues. The CDR3 is CASSSTGGNTEAFL. The CDR3 nucleotides read TGTGCCAGCAGTTCGACAGGGGGAAACACTGAAGCTTTCCTT.

This clonotype showed up many times. The CDR3 protein is CSGIWAGQLPEAFF. As DNA, the CDR3 is TGCAGTGGTATATGGGCGGGACAGCTTCCTGAAGCTTTCTTT. V gene TRBV20-1 combines with J gene TRBJ1-1, with TRBD1 matching 7 bases. J gave up 6 bases and V 7 bases, and 14 bases lay outside the gene matches. Looked up from germline, CDR1 is DFQATT and CDR2 is SNEGSKA (reference sequence). The CDR3 extends over 14 amino acids.

This clonotype has more than one count but fewer than ten. This chain uses TRBV18 with TRBJ2-3; D may be TRBD1 or TRBD2 (6 bases each). The V end was cut by 3 bases, the J end by 3 bases, with 19 bases between. Germline V CDR1 and CDR2: KGHSH, LQKENI. The CDR3 runs to 17 residues. The chain's CDR3 is CASSPQEGGALTDTQYF. The CDR3, as DNA: TGTGCCAGCTCACCCCAGGAGGGGGGAGCATTGACAGATACGCAGTATTTT.

This clonotype occurred many times. The chain recombines TRBV15 with TRBJ1-5, with D perhaps matching TRBD1 (5 bases). The CDR3 totals 18 residues. V was shortened by 0 bases and J by 3 bases, with 18 bases between the two germline ends. CDR1 and CDR2 (germline): LNHNV, YYDKDF (reference sequence). The CDR3 DNA follows: TGTGCCACCAGCAGAGATGATGGGAGGGGCGCCCTCAATCAGCCCCAGCATTTT. This gives the protein CATSRDDGRGALNQPQHF.

This clonotype was counted only a few times. The chain has TRBV6-1 and TRBJ2-3, with D perhaps TRBD2 (5 bases). Deletions cut 4 bases from V and 4 bases from J, with 15 bases between. From germline, CDR1 is MNHNS and CDR2 SASEGT. CDR3 length: 15 residues. CDR3 nucleotides: TGTGCCAGCAGTGGGATAGAGAGGGTAGCAGATACGCAGTATTTT. Translation gives CASSGIERVADTQYF.

The chain links TRBV7-9 to TRBJ2-7; D is undetermined. Germline V gene lookup returns CDR1 SEHNR and CDR2 FQNEAQ (reference sequence). The CDR3 runs 12 residues. The V gene lost 2 bases and the J gene lost 6 bases, with 8 bases spanning the gap. The CDR3 DNA follows: TGTGCCAGCAGCTTAACTACGGGCGAGCAGTACTTC. This codes for CASSLTTGEQYF.

This clonotype was recorded a few times. V and J are TRBV12-3 or TRBV12-4 and TRBJ2-3; TRBD2 matches at 8 bases. J was trimmed by 6 bases and V by 1 base; bases with no gene match: 6. The CDR3 totals 15 residues. DNA of the CDR3: TGTGCCAGCAGTTTAGACCCGGGGGGGCGGGATACGCAGTATTTT. Residues: CASSLDPGGRDTQYF.

The V call is TRBV10-3, the J call TRBJ2-3; 10 nucleotides align to TRBD1. The CDR3 is 16 amino acids. CDR1 and CDR2 (germline): ENHRY, SYGVKD. The V and J ends lost 2 bases and 3 bases, in that order; junction bases with no gene match: 5. In DNA, the CDR3 is TGTGCCATCAGTGAGGAGGGACAGGGGATGACAGATACGCAGTATTTT. Residues: CAISEEGQGMTDTQYF.

As concerns this clonotype: One end of the junction does not line up with germline, which may come from a read error. The rearrangement joins TRBV29-1 to TRBJ2-6; tentatively, D is TRBD1 (5 bases). Germline V gives CDR1 SQVTM, CDR2 ANQGSEA. CDR3 length equals 18 residues. The CDR3 is CSVVSSQDVLSGADVLTF. The CDR3, as DNA: TGCAGCGTTGTTTCGTCGCAGGATGTTCTCTCTGGGGCCGACGTCCTGACTTTC.

Many counts were recorded for this clonotype. The chain recombines TRBV14 with TRBJ2-1; TRBD2 matches at 11 bases. J was trimmed by 1 base and V by 4 bases; bases with no gene match: 3. Germline assignment: CDR1 SGHDN and CDR2 FVKESK. This CDR3 region has 16 residues. Here the CDR3 DNA reads TGTGCCAGCAGCCCTCTAGCGGGGGGTTCCTACAATGAGCAGTTCTTC. Protein sequence: CASSPLAGGSYNEQFF.

J is TRBJ1-1 and V is TRBV12-3 or TRBV12-4; D gene uncertain. The CDR3 length is 11 residues. Trimming took 5 bases from V and 8 from J, leaving 9 bases between them. CDR3 in amino acids: CASSPRSEAFF. The CDR3 DNA follows: TGTGCCAGCAGTCCCCGCTCGGAAGCTTTCTTT.

This clonotype was picked up many times. Here the CDR3 DNA reads TGTGCCAGCAGTGATCGGACGGCGAATCAGCCCCAGCATTTT. Its protein product is CASSDRTANQPQHF. The genes are TRBV6-2 or TRBV6-3 and TRBJ1-5; D is unclear. The CDR3 is made up of 14 amino acids. In germline, CDR1 is MNHEY, CDR2 SVGEGT. V was shortened by 5 bases and J by 4 bases, with 12 bases between the two germline ends.

This clonotype was recorded many times. The chain carries TRBV15 and TRBJ1-5, with D possibly TRBD1 on 6 matching bases. The CDR3 has 15 residues. Trimming took off 5 bases at V and 0 bases at J, with 11 bases between the two ends. Germline CDR1 LNHNV, CDR2 YYDKDF (reference sequence). The CDR3 nucleotides are TGTGCCACCAGCCGAGGGGGGAGTAGCAATCAGCCCCAGCATTTT. Translating gives CATSRGGSSNQPQHF.

The chain carries TRBV5-1 and TRBJ2-5; D perhaps matches TRBD2 (6 bases). From germline, CDR1 is SGHRS and CDR2 YFSETQ. Deletions cut 6 bases from V and 4 bases from J, with 13 bases between. This CDR3 has 13 amino acids. CDR3 nucleotide sequence: TGCGCCAGCACCGTCGGAGGGGCAGAGACCCAGTACTTC. Translating gives CASTVGGAETQYF.

CDR3 sequence: CASSQALNTEAFF. CDR3 DNA sequence: TGTGCCAGCAGCCAAGCCCTGAACACTGAAGCTTTCTTT. V and J are TRBV3-1 and TRBJ1-1; unclear D gene. V lost 1 base to trimming and J lost 0 bases, with 3 bases between them. Germline CDR1 and CDR2: LGHDT and YNNKEL (reference sequence). The length of the CDR3 is 13 residues.

This clonotype was counted ten times or more. The CDR3 here is CASRSTGVQPQHF. The CDR3 DNA is TGTGCCAGCAGGTCGACAGGGGTTCAGCCCCAGCATTTT. The chain has TRBV12-3 or TRBV12-4 and TRBJ1-5, with 8 bases lining up with TRBD1. This CDR3 region has 13 residues. With 6 bases clipped from V and 6 bases from J, the junction kept 4 bases outside the gene matches.

At least ten counts were recorded for this clonotype. This sequence joins TRBV29-1 and TRBJ2-3, with 8 positions matching TRBD2. Germline V gives CDR1 SQVTM, CDR2 ANQGSEA. This CDR3 has 15 residues. V shed 6 bases and J 1 base; nucleotides not matched to a gene: 9. CDR3 amino acids: CSVFFSGDGTDTQYF. As DNA, the CDR3 is TGCAGCGTATTCTTTAGCGGGGATGGCACAGATACGCAGTATTTT.